Sequencing of this T cell receptor beta chain was carried out in a study of T cells in Graves' hyperthyroidism and ophthalmopathy. Notes on the study in general: A model of 13 V-J pairs discriminated ophthalmopathy from stable hyperthyroidism. Most thyroid clonotypes that were expanded above 0.001 also turned up in blood.

It was RNA transcripts that yielded the amplified TCR beta CDR3 regions. TCR CDR3 regions were first amplified by RT-PCR with HTBI primers. Via MiXCR, TCRdb re-called the multiplex PCR reads, giving one row per CDR3 protein. The sample shows over 150,000 distinct CDR3 sequences, around 17% of them seen only once. Hyperthyroidism patients were newly diagnosed, had disease duration under 2 months, and were aged 18 to 65 years. Details on this clonotype: Its antigen remains unknown.

Trimming removed 3 bases from V and 13 bases from J, with 18 bases in between. CDR3 length: 13 residues. This sequence joins TRBV12-3 or TRBV12-4 and TRBJ2-5; D may be TRBD2 (7 bases). Sequencing was carried out using blood. The receptor was derived from a woman between 45 and 65 years old with Graves' hyperthyroidism. DNA for the CDR3: TGTGCCAGCAGTTTGTCGCGCGGGGGCCCGGGGTACTTC. Translating it yields CASSLSRGGPGYF.